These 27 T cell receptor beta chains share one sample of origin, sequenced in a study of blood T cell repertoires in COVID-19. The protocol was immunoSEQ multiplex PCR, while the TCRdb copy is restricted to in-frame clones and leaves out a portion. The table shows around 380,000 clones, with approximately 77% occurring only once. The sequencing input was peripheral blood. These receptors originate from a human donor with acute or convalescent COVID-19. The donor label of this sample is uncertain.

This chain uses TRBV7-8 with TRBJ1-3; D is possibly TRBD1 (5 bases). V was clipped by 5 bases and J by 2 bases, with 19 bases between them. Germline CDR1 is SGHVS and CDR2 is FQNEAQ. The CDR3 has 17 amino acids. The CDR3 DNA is TGTGCCAGCAGCCGTATTACGGGGGGGGGTACTGGAAACACCATATATTTT. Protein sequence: CASSRITGGGTGNTIYF.

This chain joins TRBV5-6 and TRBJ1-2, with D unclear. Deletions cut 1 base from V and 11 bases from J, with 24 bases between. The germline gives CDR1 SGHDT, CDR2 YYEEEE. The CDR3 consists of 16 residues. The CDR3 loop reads CASSLSILGSPGKYTF. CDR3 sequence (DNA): TGTGCCAGCAGCTTGTCGATCCTGGGCAGCCCCGGGAAGTACACCTTC.

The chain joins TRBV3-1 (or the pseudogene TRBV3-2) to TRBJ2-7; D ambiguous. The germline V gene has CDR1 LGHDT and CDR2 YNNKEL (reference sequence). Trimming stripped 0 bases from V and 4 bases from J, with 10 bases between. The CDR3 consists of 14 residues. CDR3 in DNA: TGTGCCAGCAGCCAAGATTCCCCCCCGTACGAGCAGTACTTC. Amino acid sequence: CASSQDSPPYEQYF.

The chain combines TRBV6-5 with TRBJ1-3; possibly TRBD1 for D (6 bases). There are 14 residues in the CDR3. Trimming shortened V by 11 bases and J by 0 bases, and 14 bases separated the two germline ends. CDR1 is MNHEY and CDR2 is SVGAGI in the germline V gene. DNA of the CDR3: TGTGCCTCCGCAGGGGCCAGCTCTGGAAACACCATATATTTT. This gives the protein CASAGASSGNTIYF.

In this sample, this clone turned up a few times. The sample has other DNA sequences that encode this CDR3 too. The CDR3 sequence: CASSYRQGYEQYF. CDR3 DNA sequence: TGTGCCAGCAGTTACAGGCAGGGCTACGAGCAGTACTTC. V gene TRBV6-5 combines with J gene TRBJ2-7; D might be TRBD1 (5 bases). The ends were cut back, 2 bases at V and 3 bases at J, with 8 bases in the middle. Germline V gene lookup returns CDR1 MNHEY and CDR2 SVGAGI. The CDR3 covers 13 residues.

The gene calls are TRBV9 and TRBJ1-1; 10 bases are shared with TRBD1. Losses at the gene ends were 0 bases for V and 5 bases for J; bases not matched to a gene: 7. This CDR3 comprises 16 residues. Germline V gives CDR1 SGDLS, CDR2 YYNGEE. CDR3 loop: CASSVGQGAIKTEAFF. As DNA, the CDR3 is TGTGCCAGCAGCGTAGGACAGGGGGCAATCAAAACTGAAGCTTTCTTT.

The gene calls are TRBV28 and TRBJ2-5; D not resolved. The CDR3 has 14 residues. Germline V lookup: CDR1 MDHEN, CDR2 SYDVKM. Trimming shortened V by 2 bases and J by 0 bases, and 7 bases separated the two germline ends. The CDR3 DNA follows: TGTGCCAGCAGTTTAGGCAGGAACCAAGAGACCCAGTACTTC. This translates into CASSLGRNQETQYF.

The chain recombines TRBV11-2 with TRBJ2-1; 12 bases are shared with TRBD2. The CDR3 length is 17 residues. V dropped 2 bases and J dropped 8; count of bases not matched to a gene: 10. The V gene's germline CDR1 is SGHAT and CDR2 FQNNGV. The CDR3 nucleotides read TGTGCCAGCAGCTTACTTCCCCCTAGCGGGGGGGCTGATGAGCAGTTCTTC. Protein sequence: CASSLLPPSGGADEQFF.

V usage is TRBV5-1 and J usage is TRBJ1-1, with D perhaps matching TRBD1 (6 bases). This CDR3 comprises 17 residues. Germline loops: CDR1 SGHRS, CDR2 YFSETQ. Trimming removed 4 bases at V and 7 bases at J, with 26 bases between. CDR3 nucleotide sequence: TGCGCCAGCAGCAGGAACGGACAACTCAAGGGGGTACTTGAAGCTTTCTTT. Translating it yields CASSRNGQLKGVLEAFF.

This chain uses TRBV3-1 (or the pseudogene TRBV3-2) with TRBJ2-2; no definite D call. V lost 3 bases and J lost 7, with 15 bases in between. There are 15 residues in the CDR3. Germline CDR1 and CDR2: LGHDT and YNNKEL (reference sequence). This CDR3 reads CASSQALTSGGELFF. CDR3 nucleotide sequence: TGTGCCAGCAGCCAGGCACTAACCTCGGGCGGGGAGCTGTTTTTT.

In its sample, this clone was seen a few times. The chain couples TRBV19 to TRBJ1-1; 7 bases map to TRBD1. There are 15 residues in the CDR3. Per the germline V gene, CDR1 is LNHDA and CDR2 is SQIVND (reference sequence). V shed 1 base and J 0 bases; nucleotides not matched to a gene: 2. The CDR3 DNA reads TGTGCCAGTAGTATAGGAGGGACAGTGAACACTGAAGCTTTCTTT. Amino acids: CASSIGGTVNTEAFF.

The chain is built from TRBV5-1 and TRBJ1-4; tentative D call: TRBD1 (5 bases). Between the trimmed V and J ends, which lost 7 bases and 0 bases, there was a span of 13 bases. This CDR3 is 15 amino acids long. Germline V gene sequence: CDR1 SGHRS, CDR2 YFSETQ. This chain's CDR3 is CASSPGGATNEKLFF. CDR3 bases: TGCGCCAGCTCTCCCGGGGGGGCAACTAATGAAAAACTGTTTTTT.

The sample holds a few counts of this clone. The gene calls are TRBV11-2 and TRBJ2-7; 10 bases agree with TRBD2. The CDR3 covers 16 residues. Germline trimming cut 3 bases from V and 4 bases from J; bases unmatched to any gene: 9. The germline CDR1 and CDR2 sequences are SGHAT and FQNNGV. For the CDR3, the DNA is TGTGCCAGCAGCTTCTTAGCGGGAGGCTGGGGTTACGAGCAGTACTTC. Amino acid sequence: CASSFLAGGWGYEQYF.

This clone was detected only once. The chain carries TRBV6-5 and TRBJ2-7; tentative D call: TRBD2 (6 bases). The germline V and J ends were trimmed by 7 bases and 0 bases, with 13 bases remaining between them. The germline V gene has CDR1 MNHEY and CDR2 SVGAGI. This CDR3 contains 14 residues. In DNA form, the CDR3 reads TGTGCCAGCACCCCGCAGGGAGGCTCCTACGAGCAGTACTTC. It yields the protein CASTPQGGSYEQYF.

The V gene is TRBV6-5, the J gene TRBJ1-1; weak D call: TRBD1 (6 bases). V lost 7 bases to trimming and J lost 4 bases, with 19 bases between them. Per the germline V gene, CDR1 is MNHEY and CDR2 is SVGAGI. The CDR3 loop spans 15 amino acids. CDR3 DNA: TGTGCCAGCAAATTATCCAGGGGCCGCGGCACTGAAGCTTTCTTT. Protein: CASKLSRGRGTEAFF.

DNA of the CDR3: TGTGCCAGCAGCCAAGAAGCCGGGACAGTTTCTGGCTACACCTTC. It yields the protein CASSQEAGTVSGYTF. V and J are TRBV14 and TRBJ1-2; 7 bases agree with TRBD1. The germline gives CDR1 SGHDN, CDR2 FVKESK. The CDR3 is made up of 15 amino acids. With 0 bases clipped from V and 7 bases from J, the junction kept 8 bases outside the gene matches.

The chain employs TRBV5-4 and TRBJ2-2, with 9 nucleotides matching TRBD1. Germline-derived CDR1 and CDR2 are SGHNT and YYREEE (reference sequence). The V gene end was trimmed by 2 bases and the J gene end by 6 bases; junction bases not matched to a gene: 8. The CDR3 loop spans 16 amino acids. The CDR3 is CASSFGGQGWAGELFF. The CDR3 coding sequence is TGTGCCAGCAGCTTCGGCGGACAGGGGTGGGCCGGGGAGCTGTTTTTT.

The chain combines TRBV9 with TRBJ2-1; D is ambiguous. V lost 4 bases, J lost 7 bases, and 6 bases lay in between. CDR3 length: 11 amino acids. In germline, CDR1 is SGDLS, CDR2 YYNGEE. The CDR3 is CASSLSNEQFF. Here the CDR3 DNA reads TGTGCCAGCAGCCTTAGTAATGAGCAGTTCTTC.

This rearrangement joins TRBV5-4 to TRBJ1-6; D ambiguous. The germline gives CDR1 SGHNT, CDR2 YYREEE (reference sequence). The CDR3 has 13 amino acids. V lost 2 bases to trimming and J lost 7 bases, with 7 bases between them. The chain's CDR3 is CASSFSRNSPLHF. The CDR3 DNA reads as TGTGCCAGCAGCTTTTCTAGGAATTCACCCCTCCACTTT.

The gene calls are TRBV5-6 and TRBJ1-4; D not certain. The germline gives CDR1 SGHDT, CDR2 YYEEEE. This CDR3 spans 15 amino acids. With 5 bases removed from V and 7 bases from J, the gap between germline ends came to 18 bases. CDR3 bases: TGTGCCAGCAGTTATACCGGGTCAGCGGTTGAAAAACTGTTTTTT. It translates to CASSYTGSAVEKLFF.

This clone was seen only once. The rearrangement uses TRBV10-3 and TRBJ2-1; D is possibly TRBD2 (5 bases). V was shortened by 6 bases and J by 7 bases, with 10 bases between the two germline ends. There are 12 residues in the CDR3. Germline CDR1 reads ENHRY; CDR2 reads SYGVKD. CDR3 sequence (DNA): TGTGCCATCAGCGGGGTAGAAAATGAGCAGTTCTTC. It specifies CAISGVENEQFF.

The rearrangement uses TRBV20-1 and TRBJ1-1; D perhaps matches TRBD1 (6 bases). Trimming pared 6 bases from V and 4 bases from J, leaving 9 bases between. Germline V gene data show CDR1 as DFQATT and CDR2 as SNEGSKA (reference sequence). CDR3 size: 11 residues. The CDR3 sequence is CSAQGSTEAFF. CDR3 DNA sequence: TGCAGTGCCCAGGGGAGCACTGAAGCTTTCTTT.

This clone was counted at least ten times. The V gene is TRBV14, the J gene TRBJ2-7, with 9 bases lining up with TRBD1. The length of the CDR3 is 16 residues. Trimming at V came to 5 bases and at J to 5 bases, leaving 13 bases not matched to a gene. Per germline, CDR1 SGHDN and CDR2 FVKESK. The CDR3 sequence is CASSRHRGRQGDEQYF. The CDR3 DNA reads TGTGCCAGCAGCAGACATCGTGGGAGACAGGGGGACGAGCAGTACTTC.

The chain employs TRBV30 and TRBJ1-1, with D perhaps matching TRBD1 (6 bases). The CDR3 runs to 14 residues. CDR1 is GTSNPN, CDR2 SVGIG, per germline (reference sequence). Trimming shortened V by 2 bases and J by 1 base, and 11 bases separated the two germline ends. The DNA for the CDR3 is TGTGCCTGGAGTCAGGGGCCAAGGAACACTGAAGCTTTCTTT. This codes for CAWSQGPRNTEAFF.

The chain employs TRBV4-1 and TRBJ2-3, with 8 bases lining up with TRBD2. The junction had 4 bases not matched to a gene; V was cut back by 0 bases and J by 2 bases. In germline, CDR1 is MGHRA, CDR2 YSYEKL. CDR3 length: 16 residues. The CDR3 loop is CASSQDSRGVTDTQYF. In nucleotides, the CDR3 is TGCGCCAGCAGCCAAGATTCGCGGGGGGTCACAGATACGCAGTATTTT.

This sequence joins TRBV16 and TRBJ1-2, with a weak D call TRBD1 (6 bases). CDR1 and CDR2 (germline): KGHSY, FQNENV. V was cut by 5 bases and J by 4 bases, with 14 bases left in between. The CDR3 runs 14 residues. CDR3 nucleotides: TGTGCCAGCAGCGATCACGGGACAAGCTATGGCTACACCTTC. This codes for CASSDHGTSYGYTF.

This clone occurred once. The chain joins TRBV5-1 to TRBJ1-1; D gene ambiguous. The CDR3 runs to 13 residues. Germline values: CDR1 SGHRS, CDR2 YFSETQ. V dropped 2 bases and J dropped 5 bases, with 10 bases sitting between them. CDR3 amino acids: CASSFDGLTEAFF. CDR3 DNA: TGCGCCAGCAGCTTCGATGGACTGACTGAAGCTTTCTTT.